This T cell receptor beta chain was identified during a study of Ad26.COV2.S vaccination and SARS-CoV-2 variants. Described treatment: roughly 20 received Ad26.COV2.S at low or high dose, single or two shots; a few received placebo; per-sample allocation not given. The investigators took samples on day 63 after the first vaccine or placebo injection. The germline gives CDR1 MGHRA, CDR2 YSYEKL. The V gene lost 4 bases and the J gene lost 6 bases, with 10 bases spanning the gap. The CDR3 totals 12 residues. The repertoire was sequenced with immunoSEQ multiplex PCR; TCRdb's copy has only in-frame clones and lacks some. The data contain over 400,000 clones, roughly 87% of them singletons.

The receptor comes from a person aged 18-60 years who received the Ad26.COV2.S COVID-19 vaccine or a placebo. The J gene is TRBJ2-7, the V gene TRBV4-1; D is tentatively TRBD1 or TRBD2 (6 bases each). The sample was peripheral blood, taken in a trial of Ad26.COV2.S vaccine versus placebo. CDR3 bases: TGCGCCAGCAGCCCCGGGGGCGGCGAGCAGTACTTC. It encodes CASSPGGGEQYF.